This T cell receptor beta chain was identified in a study of cytomegalovirus exposure and HLA in healthy donors. Of note for this clone: The antigen is undetermined.

13 Jbeta primers and 60 Vbeta primers were used for the PCR. Clones were read by immunoSEQ multiplex PCR, and TCRdb kept only the in-frame ones, dropping some. The data show 210,000 or so clones, with under 90% seen just once and over 1% held by the top ten. Likely unrecorded immune exposures existed in these nominally healthy donors. This donor had no CMV serostatus on record. CDR3 length: 15 amino acids. Between the trimmed V and J ends, which lost 4 bases and 0 bases, there was a span of 13 bases. Germline assignment: CDR1 SGHDT and CDR2 YYEEEE. Study-wide findings and caveats: The study labeled roughly 160 TCR beta chains cytomegalovirus-associated. A later analysis linked a missense variant in DCLRE1C to the trimming of TCR beta V and J genes.

The chain recombines TRBV5-6 with TRBJ2-5; possibly TRBD2 for D (5 bases). The clonotype comes from a human donor in good health. Input material: PBMCs. This CDR3 is CASSQRTPYQETQYF. The CDR3, as DNA: TGTGCCAGCAGCCAGAGGACTCCGTACCAAGAGACCCAGTACTTC.